This is a list of T cell receptor beta chains from one sample in a study of cytomegalovirus exposure and HLA in healthy donors. Measured with immunoSEQ multiplex PCR; TCRdb has only the in-frame clones, and not every one. Counted here are more than 150,000 clones, almost 80% occurring once; the ten biggest clones make up approximately 1.5%. The sequencing input was PBMCs. All receptors come from a male donor in good health and CMV-seronegative. The CDR3 runs from the conserved cysteine through the conserved F or W. Each record gives: D gene, clone size, J gene, V gene, CDR3 protein, CDR3 DNA. The D gene is left open where the match is weak. Not all rows give a size; the values are once, few, many and, for expanded clones, a class.

TRBD2	-	TRBJ2-2	TRBV9	CASSLRTSGGAGNGELFF	TGTGCCAGCAGCCTTCGGACTAGCGGGGGGGCCGGAAACGGGGAGCTGTTTTTT
TRBD1	few	TRBJ1-5	TRBV7-2	CASSRGAGGNQPQHF	TGTGCCAGCAGCCGAGGAGCAGGGGGAAATCAGCCCCAGCATTTT
TRBD2	-	TRBJ2-7	TRBV28	CASRWRTSESYEQYF	TGTGCCAGCAGGTGGCGGACTAGCGAATCCTACGAGCAGTACTTC
-	-	TRBJ2-7	TRBV6-6	CASSYTAKQYF	TGTGCCAGCAGTTATACAGCTAAGCAGTACTTC
TRBD2	few	TRBJ2-1	TRBV10-3	CAISAPPGLAGLGTDEQFF	TGTGCCATCAGTGCCCCTCCGGGACTAGCGGGCCTAGGGACGGATGAGCAGTTCTTC
-	-	TRBJ2-7	TRBV11-3	CASSLATTPREQYF	TGTGCCAGCAGCTTAGCTACCACTCCTCGGGAGCAGTACTTC
-	-	TRBJ1-1	TRBV28	CASSLSLKGVNTEAFF	TGTGCCAGCAGTTTAAGTCTTAAGGGGGTGAACACTGAAGCTTTCTTT
-	-	TRBJ1-4	TRBV4-1	CASSQQGATNEKLFF	TGCGCCAGCAGCCAACAAGGGGCTACTAATGAAAAACTGTTTTTT
TRBD2	few	TRBJ2-3	TRBV4-1	CASSQDVAWRGSFTDTQYF	TGCGCCAGCAGCCAAGATGTTGCTTGGCGGGGGAGCTTCACAGATACGCAGTATTTT
-	-	TRBJ2-1	TRBV9	CASSVGSGPGGEQFF	TGTGCCAGCAGCGTAGGGTCCGGGCCCGGGGGTGAGCAGTTCTTC
TRBD2	-	TRBJ2-3	TRBV6-4	CASSDSGRADTQYF	TGTGCCAGCAGCGATAGCGGGAGGGCAGATACGCAGTATTTT
-	once	TRBJ2-7	TRBV28	CASSSQQGPNEQYF	TGTGCCAGCAGTTCTCAACAGGGACCTAACGAGCAGTACTTC
-	few	TRBJ1-2	TRBV7-7	CASSPPFRALNYGYTF	TGTGCCAGCAGCCCCCCGTTCAGGGCCCTAAACTATGGCTACACCTTC